Presented here are 4 T cell receptor beta chains from one specimen sequenced in a study of cytomegalovirus exposure and HLA in healthy donors. Primers included in the PCR were 60 Vbeta and 13 Jbeta primers. Assay: immunoSEQ multiplex PCR; the TCRdb copy retains only in-frame clones and omits some. The sample contains about 160,000 clones, 60% to 75% of which appear only once. Sequenced input: PBMCs. Every receptor here comes from a woman between 45 and 65 years old in good health and CMV-seropositive.

The chain combines TRBV6-5 with TRBJ1-4; 7 bases map to TRBD1. Trimming took 5 bases from V and 2 from J; bases not matched to a gene: 2. The CDR3 sequence is 14 residues long. Germline V lookup: CDR1 MNHEY, CDR2 SVGAGI. CDR3 DNA: TGTGCCAGCAGTCGACAGGGCACTAATGAAAAACTGTTTTTT. Its protein product is CASSRQGTNEKLFF.

This chain uses TRBV6-5 with TRBJ2-5; weak D call: TRBD1 (6 bases). Between the trimmed V and J ends, which lost 5 bases and 2 bases, there was a span of 6 bases. Looked up from germline, CDR1 is MNHEY and CDR2 is SVGAGI. This CDR3 is built from 12 residues. As DNA, the CDR3 is TGTGCCAGCAGTGGGACACAAGAGACCCAGTACTTC. Protein sequence: CASSGTQETQYF.

The chain carries TRBV7-8 and TRBJ1-5, with D perhaps TRBD1 (5 bases). CDR3 length: 14 residues. CDR1 and CDR2 (germline): SGHVS, FQNEAQ. The ends were cut back, 4 bases at V and 8 bases at J, with 15 bases in the middle. The CDR3 spells CASSSRQIREPQHF. The CDR3 DNA reads TGTGCCAGCAGCTCCAGACAGATTAGGGAGCCCCAGCATTTT.

This clone was seen just once. This rearrangement joins TRBV6-5 to TRBJ1-2; 8 bases are shared with TRBD1. Germline V gives CDR1 MNHEY, CDR2 SVGAGI. V lost 6 bases to trimming and J lost 3 bases; unmatched junction nucleotides: 0. The CDR3 spans 12 residues. CDR3 amino acids: CASRTGDYGYTF. CDR3 DNA sequence: TGTGCCAGCAGGACAGGGGACTATGGCTACACCTTC.